These 3 T cell receptor beta chains were all obtained from the same sample, sequenced in a study of T-cell memory formation after mild COVID-19. Via MiXCR, TCRdb re-called the 5' RACE reads, giving one row per CDR3 protein. Of roughly 150,000 distinct CDR3 sequences in the sample, roughly 15% were seen once. The sample taken for sequencing was PBMCs or a T cell subset sorted from them (not recorded which). The source of these receptors is an adult woman who had mild COVID-19 (a few samples of this study predate the infection). Cell type and time point are not known.

This clonotype occurred a few times. CDR3 residues: CASSLSASGGLVDTQYF. The DNA of the CDR3 is TGTGCCAGCAGCTTGTCTGCGAGCGGGGGGTTGGTGGATACGCAGTATTTT. The chain has TRBV5-5 and TRBJ2-3; 9 bases match TRBD2. There are 17 residues in the CDR3. With V trimmed by 1 base and J by 6 bases, 12 bases remained unmatched. CDR1 and CDR2 (germline): SGHKS, YYEKEE (reference sequence). The full variable domain, in which reference TRBV5-5 and TRBJ2-3 provide the parts outside the CDR3, is DAGVTQSPTHLIKTRGQQVTLRCSPISGHKSVSWYQQVLGQGPQFIFQYYEKEERGRGNFPDRFSARQFPNYSSELNVNALLLGDSALYLCASSLSASGGLVDTQYFGPGTRLTVL.

This clonotype was picked up one time. The chain recombines TRBV12-3 or TRBV12-4 with TRBJ2-3, with 9 nucleotides matching TRBD2. The CDR3 extends over 16 amino acids. Trimming at V came to 5 bases and at J to 4 bases, leaving 10 bases not matched to a gene. CDR3 nucleotides: TGTGCCAGCAGTAGTCTTGGCGGGGGGGCCCCAGATACGCAGTATTTT. It codes for CASSSLGGGAPDTQYF.

The chain is built from TRBV12-3 or TRBV12-4 and TRBJ1-6, with 7 positions matching TRBD1. V dropped 6 bases and J dropped 7; count of bases not matched to a gene: 6. This CDR3 is 14 amino acids long. The CDR3 DNA follows: TGTGCCAGCAGCTCCAGGGGGTCAAATTCACCCCTCCACTTT. It encodes CASSSRGSNSPLHF.